This T cell receptor beta chain is drawn from a study of T cells in Graves' hyperthyroidism and ophthalmopathy (dated by TCRdb to between 2018 and 2021). Some background on the complete study: Peripheral blood was collected at initial diagnosis, before any treatment. A discovery cohort of roughly 100 patients, about 43 with Graves' ophthalmopathy and about 58 with stable Graves' hyperthyroidism, was used to find distinguishing TCR V-J signatures. Whether ophthalmopathy could be predicted prospectively was tested in an independent validation cohort made up of roughly 19 hyperthyroidism patients plus 17 patients who later progressed to ophthalmopathy. The roughly 90 discovery patients were divided at random into training and test sets in a 7:3 ratio. The study also compared thyroid tissue and blood T-cell repertoires from roughly six Graves' hyperthyroidism patients. Following sampling, methimazole starting at 30 mg daily was given to hyperthyroidism patients, and high-dose intravenous methylprednisolone was given to ophthalmopathy patients. The paper reports TCR Vbeta CDR3 sequencing of approximately 140 peripheral blood samples: some 41 ophthalmopathy, fewer than 80 hyperthyroidism and around 17 progressor patients. The investigation overall reported the following: Ophthalmopathy was separated from stable hyperthyroidism by a 13 V-J signature model, with just over 85% sensitivity and approximately 81% specificity obtained in cross-validation and 80%/75% obtained in testing. Most expanded thyroid clonotypes (frequency above 0.001) were also detected in blood, a finding suggesting that blood repertoires may reflect thyroid immune responses. In validation, the model predicted progression to ophthalmopathy with approximately 71% sensitivity and 72% to 85% specificity, a median of about 6 months before onset. Sample size was not statistically predetermined, and blinding of investigators to group allocation was not performed.

TCR beta CDR3 regions were amplified from RNA transcripts. For the first round of RT-PCR on the TCR CDR3, the HTBI primer set was used together with the Qiagen OneStep RT-PCR kit. Libraries were constructed in a second round of multiplex PCR, after which size selection and purification were carried out. Paired-end sequencing of the libraries was performed with 100 bp reads on an Illumina HiSeq2000. In the source study's methods: SOAPnuke was used to process the raw data, with reads discarded if the reads contained adapters or uncalled bases, had a mean Phred below 15, or lacked an exact constant-primer or identifier match. COPE v1.2.5 was used to merge the high-quality paired reads, and each unique nucleotide sequence was defined as a clonotype. MiTCR v1.1 was used to align clonotypes to the IMGT TRBV, TRBD and TRBJ reference segments. Only V-J combinations with frequency above 0.0001, covering about 99% of repertoires, were analysed. A TCS score was defined as the ratio between F50 (clonal expansion) and ExV (chaos), using BLOSUM62-based TCRdist between CDR3 peptides within each V-J. Welch's t-statistics and random forest reduced fewer than 550 V-J features to 10 to 15, which were used in a naive Bayes classifier (R e1071). The raw public reads went through TCRdb reprocessing: fastp at Q25, MiXCR clone calling, in-frame beta chains kept. Duplicate CDR3 protein sequences are folded into a single record with the most common DNA and genes. The V and J calls and clone size are TCRdb's, not the authors'. This sample comprises 550,000 to 800,000 distinct CDR3 sequences, 15% to 20% of them detected only once. Jointly, the top ten make up roughly a sixth of the sample.

Graves' hyperthyroidism was defined as stable when no progression to ophthalmopathy occurred over 18 months of follow-up. Hyperthyroidism patients were newly diagnosed, with disease duration under 2 months, and aged 18 to 65 years. Patients with uncontrolled infections, other autoimmune diseases, pregnancy or lactation were excluded. Diagnoses were based on clinical symptoms, serum thyroxine and TRAb, thyroid ultrasound and orbital computed tomography. Ficoll-Paque density gradient centrifugation was used to isolate PBMCs from approximately 10 ml of fresh peripheral blood. Trizol reagent was used to extract total RNA, and RNA quality was then checked on an Agilent 2100 Bioanalyzer. The CDR3 spans 19 residues, from the cysteine through the phenylalanine. Of the read, only the CDR3 DNA is kept; its 57 bases are in frame from base 1. Unmatched junction bases come to 9, with V trimmed by 2 bases and J by 1 base. Per the germline V gene, KGHDR is the CDR1 and SFDVKD is the CDR2.

To note about this clonotype: Its antigen is still unknown. Base-call qualities are not available, and no considerably larger clone is one nucleotide away.

The sequence came from a man in his fifties with Graves' hyperthyroidism. The chain couples TRBV24-1 to TRBJ2-1, with 11 middle bases fitting TRBD1. What was sequenced was blood. The nucleotides read TGTGCCACCAGTGATTCCGTAACCGGGACAGGGGGGTCCTACAATGAGCAGTTCTTC. The encoded protein is CATSDSVTGTGGSYNEQFF.